These 26 T cell receptor beta chains originate from one sample sequenced in a study of patients and donors after allogeneic stem cell transplantation. MiXCR, run by TCRdb on the RT-PCR reads, gives a single entry per CDR3 protein. Among more than 850,000 distinct CDR3 sequences listed, approximately 19% were seen once. The source material was blood, either unsorted or a sorted T cell fraction (not recorded which). The receptors originated from a human donor who was either an allogeneic HSCT recipient or a stem cell or donor lymphocyte infusion donor (not recorded which). It is not recorded whose cells these are; they may come from a transplant donor.

The rearrangement uses TRBV18 and TRBJ1-1; D is unclear. This CDR3 has 16 amino acids. Deletions cut 3 bases from V and 0 bases from J, with 14 bases between. Germline assignment: CDR1 KGHSH and CDR2 LQKENI. CDR3 loop: CASSPSPPGVNTEAFF. The CDR3 region has the DNA TGTGCCAGCTCACCTTCACCCCCCGGGGTGAACACTGAAGCTTTCTTT.

The CDR3 loop reads CASTGLPYEQYF. The CDR3 DNA sequence: TGTGCCAGCACGGGACTTCCCTACGAGCAGTACTTC. The chain couples TRBV11-2 to TRBJ2-7; the D gene is possibly TRBD2 (6 bases). There are 12 residues in the CDR3. The germline V gene encodes CDR1 SGHAT and CDR2 FQNNGV. V was pared by 7 bases and J by 2 bases, with 9 bases between.

The chain combines TRBV20-1 with TRBJ2-5; D remains ambiguous. This CDR3 comprises 11 residues. Germline V gene lookup returns CDR1 DFQATT and CDR2 SNEGSKA (reference sequence). The ends were cut back, 6 bases at V and 7 bases at J, with 12 bases in the middle. CDR3 in amino acids: CSATTLGTQYF. In DNA, the CDR3 is TGCAGTGCCACTACCTTAGGGACCCAGTACTTC.

This clonotype appeared a few times. The chain employs TRBV3-1 and TRBJ2-7; D is uncertain. Germline V gene data show CDR1 as LGHDT and CDR2 as YNNKEL (reference sequence). V was clipped by 1 base and J by 3 bases, with 13 bases between them. CDR3 length equals 15 residues. In DNA form, the CDR3 reads TGTGCCAGCAGCCAAGCCCCGGAGTCATTCTACGAGCAGTACTTC. Amino acids: CASSQAPESFYEQYF.

This clonotype was seen many times. Mismatch with germline at one junction end may stem from a read error. This chain connects TRBV5-1 to TRBJ1-1; D call uncertain. This CDR3 comprises 13 residues. From germline, CDR1 is SGHRS and CDR2 YFSETQ. The chain's CDR3 is CASSFEGNTEAFF. The CDR3 bases are TGTGCCAGCAGTTTTGAGGGGAACACTGAAGCTTTCTTT.

This clonotype was found once. V is TRBV20-1 and J is TRBJ2-5, with 8 bases fitting TRBD2. The trim removed 0 bases at V and 5 bases at J, leaving 8 bases unmatched. The CDR3 consists of 15 residues. Germline V gene data show CDR1 as DFQATT and CDR2 as SNEGSKA (reference sequence). CDR3 DNA: TGCAGTGCTAGAGATGGAGTCGGGGGGGGGGAGACCCAGTACTTC. As protein: CSARDGVGGGETQYF.

This chain connects TRBV10-3 to TRBJ2-1; the match to TRBD2 covers 8 bases. The ends lost 5 bases at V and 6 bases at J; junction bases unmatched: 3. This CDR3 spans 13 amino acids. Germline V lookup: CDR1 ENHRY, CDR2 SYGVKD. The CDR3, as DNA: TGTGCCATCAGTCAGGCGGGGGGCAATGAGCAGTTCTTC. Protein: CAISQAGGNEQFF.

This clonotype was picked up one time. This chain links TRBV2 with TRBJ2-3, with D possibly being TRBD1 (6 bases). The germline V and J ends were trimmed by 6 bases and 2 bases, with 12 bases remaining between them. CDR3 length: 14 residues. CDR1 and CDR2 (germline): SNHLY, FYNNEI. The CDR3 sequence: CASRDRKTTDTQYF. The DNA of the CDR3 is TGTGCCAGCAGAGACAGGAAAACCACAGATACGCAGTATTTT. Full variable domain (outside the CDR3, taken from reference TRBV2 and TRBJ2-3): EPEVTQTPSHQVTQMGQEVILRCVPISNHLYFYWYRQILGQKVEFLVSFYNNEISEKSEIFDDQFSVERPDGSNFTLKIRSTKLEDSAMYFCASRDRKTTDTQYFGPGTRLTVL.

V gene TRBV11-2 combines with J gene TRBJ2-3; no clear D gene. CDR1 is SGHAT and CDR2 is FQNNGV in the germline V gene. The CDR3 contains 16 residues. Trimming removed 4 bases from V and 0 bases from J, with 14 bases in between. The chain's CDR3 is CASSSVFMRSTDTQYF. Here the CDR3 DNA reads TGTGCCAGCAGCTCCGTCTTTATGCGGAGCACAGATACGCAGTATTTT.

The rearrangement uses TRBV18 and TRBJ2-5; D is possibly TRBD1 (6 bases). Germline V gene lookup returns CDR1 KGHSH and CDR2 LQKENI. Trimming stripped 2 bases from V and 5 bases from J, with 12 bases between. CDR3 length: 14 amino acids. The DNA of the CDR3 is TGTGCCAGCTCACCATTGGGGGCGACGGAGACCCAGTACTTC. Its translation: CASSPLGATETQYF.

V and J are TRBV7-2 and TRBJ1-1, with D tentatively TRBD1 (5 bases). The V end was cut by 3 bases, the J end by 1 base, with 12 bases between. There are 15 residues in the CDR3. Germline CDR1 is SGHTA and CDR2 is FQGNSA. The CDR3 bases are TGTGCCAGCAGCTTCTGGGACCCTCCGAACACTGAAGCTTTCTTT. It yields the protein CASSFWDPPNTEAFF. Using reference TRBV7-2 and TRBJ1-1 for the parts outside the CDR3, the full variable domain is GAGVSQSPSNKVTEKGKDVELRCDPISGHTALYWYRQSLGQGLEFLIYFQGNSAPDKSGLPSDRFSAERTGGSVSTLTIQRTQQEDSAVYLCASSFWDPPNTEAFFGQGTRLTVV.

The V gene is TRBV4-2, the J gene TRBJ2-2; D may be TRBD1 or TRBD2 (5 bases each). The CDR3 runs 19 residues. Trimming left V 1 base short and J 7 bases short, with 25 bases between. Looked up from germline, CDR1 is LGHNA and CDR2 is YNFKEQ. The CDR3 spells CASSQGGARVVKGSGELFF. CDR3 DNA: TGTGCCAGCAGCCAAGGAGGGGCAAGGGTCGTAAAAGGAAGCGGGGAGCTGTTTTTT.

V and J are TRBV7-8 and TRBJ1-6, with D unclear. Germline lookup yields CDR1 SGHVS and CDR2 FQNEAQ. V lost 1 base and J 4 bases, leaving 8 bases between the germline ends. The CDR3 is 15 amino acids. CDR3 amino acids: CASSLVNSYNSPLHF. The CDR3 DNA reads TGTGCCAGCAGCTTAGTAAACAGTTATAATTCACCCCTCCACTTT.

There are many counts of this clonotype. The V gene is TRBV12-3 or TRBV12-4, the J gene TRBJ2-3, with 9 bases that match TRBD2. This CDR3 has 15 amino acids. J was trimmed by 2 bases and V by 6 bases; bases with no gene match: 6. The chain's CDR3 is CASSHLAGLTDTQYF. The CDR3 DNA follows: TGTGCCAGCAGCCATCTAGCGGGGCTCACAGATACGCAGTATTTT.

The CDR3 DNA reads TGTGCCAGCAGCGGTCCTCTCGCTGGCACTGAAGCTTTCTTT. Translated: CASSGPLAGTEAFF. The chain has TRBV7-2 and TRBJ1-1; D call uncertain. The germline V gene encodes CDR1 SGHTA and CDR2 FQGNSA. V was pared by 5 bases and J by 4 bases, with 14 bases between. This CDR3 has 14 amino acids.

The table lists this clonotype with many counts. J is TRBJ2-1 and V is TRBV6-1; D gene unclear. CDR1 MNHNS and CDR2 SASEGT come from the germline V gene. The CDR3 consists of 14 residues. Trimming removed 10 bases at V and 2 bases at J, with 15 bases between. CDR3 loop: CATQTGLAYNEQFF. The CDR3, as DNA: TGTGCCACCCAAACCGGGCTTGCCTACAATGAGCAGTTCTTC.

This clonotype was recorded at least ten times. This CDR3 reads CASSLAGVGYNEQFF. In nucleotides, the CDR3 is TGTGCCAGCAGTTTGGCGGGAGTCGGCTACAATGAGCAGTTCTTC. The gene calls are TRBV12-3 or TRBV12-4 and TRBJ2-1, with 7 bases matching TRBD2. This CDR3 comprises 15 residues. The trim removed 3 bases at V and 3 bases at J, leaving 5 bases unmatched.

V gene TRBV11-2 combines with J gene TRBJ2-3, with D uncertain. CDR3 length: 16 residues. Germline values: CDR1 SGHAT, CDR2 FQNNGV. Between the trimmed V and J ends, which lost 5 bases and 0 bases, there was a span of 15 bases. DNA for the CDR3: TGTGCCAGCAGCGCAAAGACGGTAGTGAGCACAGATACGCAGTATTTT. Its protein is CASSAKTVVSTDTQYF.

This clonotype was found a few times. V usage is TRBV7-6 and J usage is TRBJ2-7; D is undetermined. Looked up from germline, CDR1 is SGHVS and CDR2 is FNYEAQ. The germline V and J ends were trimmed by 5 bases and 4 bases, with 15 bases remaining between them. The CDR3 contains 14 residues. CDR3 DNA: TGTGCCAGCAGCCCTCCGCAGACCTTATACGAGCAGTACTTC. This translates into CASSPPQTLYEQYF.

This chain links TRBV25-1 with TRBJ2-1; possible D gene TRBD2, 6 bases. The CDR3 loop spans 15 amino acids. The germline V gene encodes CDR1 MGHDK and CDR2 SYGVNS. Trimming removed 3 bases from V and 0 bases from J, with 9 bases in between. The CDR3 region is CASSEETSSYNEQFF. For the CDR3, the DNA is TGTGCCAGCAGTGAGGAGACTAGCTCCTACAATGAGCAGTTCTTC.

The chain combines TRBV27 with TRBJ2-7, with 9 bases fitting TRBD1. Trimming cost V 2 bases and J 2 bases; bases outside gene matches: 4. CDR3 length: 15 residues. Germline CDR1 MNHEY, CDR2 SMNVEV (reference sequence). The CDR3 bases are TGTGCCAGCAGTTTAGGGGGGACAGGGCCCTACGAGCAGTACTTC. Its translation is CASSLGGTGPYEQYF.

A few counts support this clonotype. V usage is TRBV7-2 and J usage is TRBJ2-7; 7 bases align to TRBD1. CDR1 SGHTA and CDR2 FQGNSA come from the germline V gene. CDR3 size: 15 residues. Trimming took 4 bases from V and 4 from J; bases not matched to a gene: 10. CDR3 residues: CASSSRQGLRYEQYF. The CDR3 DNA follows: TGTGCCAGCAGCTCACGACAGGGCTTGAGGTACGAGCAGTACTTC.

The chain couples TRBV20-1 to TRBJ1-1, with D perhaps matching TRBD1 (6 bases). Trimming left V 4 bases short and J 1 base short, with 10 bases between. Germline lookup yields CDR1 DFQATT and CDR2 SNEGSKA (reference sequence). The length of the CDR3 is 13 residues. Here the CDR3 reads CSATRTENTEAFF. As DNA, the CDR3 is TGCAGTGCTACCCGGACAGAGAACACTGAAGCTTTCTTT.

The rearrangement uses TRBV25-1 and TRBJ1-2; no firm D call. The length of the CDR3 is 13 residues. V lost 4 bases and J 5 bases, leaving 11 bases between the germline ends. Germline V gene lookup returns CDR1 MGHDK and CDR2 SYGVNS. CDR3 sequence reads: CASSAGNAYGYTF. As DNA, the CDR3 is TGTGCCAGCAGTGCCGGAAACGCATATGGCTACACCTTC.

This clonotype was seen at least ten times. V is TRBV3-1 and J is TRBJ2-5; tentatively, D is TRBD2 (6 bases). V lost 1 base and J 5 bases, leaving 11 bases between the germline ends. The CDR3 covers 14 residues. Germline V gene data show CDR1 as LGHDT and CDR2 as YNNKEL (reference sequence). In DNA form, the CDR3 reads TGTGCCAGCAGCCAAGCGCGGGGCGCGGAGACCCAGTACTTC. Translating it yields CASSQARGAETQYF.

V gene TRBV6-2 or TRBV6-3 combines with J gene TRBJ1-5, with D possibly TRBD1 on 5 matching bases. The V end lost 5 bases, the J end lost 1 base, and 12 bases lay between the germline ends. The CDR3 loop spans 15 amino acids. Germline V gene sequence: CDR1 MNHEY, CDR2 SVGEGT. Here the CDR3 reads CASSPMRGSNQPQHF. The CDR3 bases are TGTGCCAGCAGTCCGATGCGGGGGAGCAATCAGCCCCAGCATTTT.